This T cell receptor beta chain was captured by sequencing in a study of Ad26.COV2.S vaccination and SARS-CoV-2 variants. The CDR3 is 14 amino acids. Germline V gene lookup returns CDR1 SGDLS and CDR2 YYNGEE. Trimming removed 0 bases at V and 0 bases at J, with 5 bases between. On this clone itself: Its cognate antigen is unknown. Within the sample, other DNA sequences also encode this same CDR3.

Broader study findings: Vaccine recipients posted higher spike-specific TCR breadth than their placebo counterparts.

The table came from immunoSEQ multiplex PCR; TCRdb's copy has only in-frame clones and leaves some out. Seen here are some 180,000 clones, around 88% observed once, and the top ten hold about 5.9%. The rearrangement joins TRBV9 to TRBJ2-3; D unresolved. The sequences come from peripheral blood, collected after recovery from COVID-19. The sequence came from a human donor who had recovered from COVID-19. CDR3 loop: CASSVAVSTDTQYF. CDR3 sequence (DNA): TGTGCCAGCAGCGTAGCGGTTAGCACAGATACGCAGTATTTT.